Given below is one T cell receptor (beta chain) in context. Its antigen remains undetermined. No much larger clone exists at a distance of one base, and base qualities are not known. The germline V gene provides CDR1 SGHDN and CDR2 FVKESK. The CDR3 sequence holds 14 residues, the cysteine and phenylalanine included. Only the CDR3 DNA stays, 42 bases, in frame from base 1. V was cut back by 2 bases and J by 8 bases, leaving a gap of 15 bases between them. This entry comes from a study of blood T cell repertoires in COVID-19 (dated by TCRdb to the early 2020s). For the wider study: Samples covering the acute and convalescent phases of COVID-19 were provided by collaborators in the United States, Italy and Spain. Deeply sampled blood TCRbeta repertoires from subjects exposed to, actively infected with, or recovered from COVID-19 were included in the dataset. The prospective study material was composed of cDNA or gDNA derived from T cells, B-cell-depleted T cells, or PBMCs. The repertoires were released in a freely available public database intended as a resource for research on the immune response to SARS-CoV-2. Sample metadata almost always included a de-identified subject ID, COVID-19 status, age in years and sex. Samples were obtained from the ongoing ImmuneRACE study (first 160 participants) and from some 1,200 subjects provided by 6 global collaborators. Where available, HLA class I and class II types were obtained from metadata supplied by the sample provider rather than from assay-based typing. What the work shows at the level of the full study, not this receptor alone: The amount of clinical and demographic metadata varied by source and participant and was provided uncurated.

TCRbeta CDR3 regions were amplified from genomic DNA using the immunoSEQ Assay, a bias-controlled multiplex PCR. From the authors' description of their analysis: Nucleated cell counts per sample were estimated from amplification of reference gene primers within the assay. Sequence reads were collapsed and filtered to measure the absolute abundance of every unique TCRbeta CDR3 rearrangement. For each sample, productive Simpson clonality was calculated as the square root of Simpson's diversity index across productive rearrangements. TCRdb obtained this table from immuneACCESS and retained in-frame rearrangements with V and J assigned. These tables miss some clones; where compared with another copy, unresolved V genes account for less than half of the shortfall, and the remainder is unexplained. V and J calls plus clone size are reproduced from that table; the DNA served to infer D and trimming. For this sample there are 150,000 to 200,000 clones; roughly 80% appear just once. The top ten hold around 2.7% of the sample.

Each collaborating institution followed its own protocols to collect whole blood in K2EDTA tubes. For TCRbeta analysis, collaborator samples were shipped as frozen whole blood, as isolated PBMCs, or as DNA extracted from either sample type. The source is a man between 65 and 85 years old with acute or convalescent COVID-19. Rearrangement joined TRBV14 to TRBJ1-2; there is no confident call for the D gene. Sequenced: peripheral blood. The CDR3 region reads CASSQYSRGEGYTF. The sequenced DNA: TGTGCCAGCAGCCAATATTCCCGGGGAGAAGGCTACACCTTC.